This T cell receptor beta chain was sequenced in a study of identical twins. General study results and limits: Within twin pairs, the out-of-frame alpha sequences they shared showed excess low generation probability.

MiXCR, applied by TCRdb to the 5' RACE reads, yields one record per CDR3 protein. The repertoire consists of roughly 200,000 distinct CDR3 sequences, with approximately 8.3% occurring once and the leading ten covering 1.9%. Germline CDR1 is SGDLS and CDR2 is YYNGEE. CDR3 length: 14 residues. V was clipped by 7 bases and J by 11 bases, with 24 bases between them. This clonotype was detected ten times or more. Its antigen is undetermined. These data also formed part of another study, on yellow fever vaccine responses in identical twins.

The source is a woman aged 18-29 years in good health. The rearrangement uses TRBV9 and TRBJ1-1; D is perhaps TRBD1 (6 bases). The specimen sequenced was memory (CD45RO+) T cells sorted from blood. Here the CDR3 reads CASGVRGGREMAFF. The CDR3, as DNA: TGTGCCAGCGGGGTCCGGGGGGGGCGCGAGATGGCTTTCTTT.